One sample yielded the 9 T cell receptor beta chains listed below, sequenced in a study of blood T cell repertoires in COVID-19. Here immunoSEQ multiplex PCR was the method, and the copy in TCRdb shows in-frame clones only, minus some. The table lists about 170,000 clones, 80% to 90% of them singletons. Sequencing used peripheral blood. These receptors were obtained from a man younger than 30 with active or convalescent COVID-19.

The CDR3 DNA reads as TGTGCCAGCAGCTTAGATTTCCGGGGATCGAACACCGGGGAGCTGTTTTTT. Its protein product is CASSLDFRGSNTGELFF. The chain joins TRBV7-9 to TRBJ2-2, with D perhaps matching TRBD2 (5 bases). Germline lookup yields CDR1 SEHNR and CDR2 FQNEAQ (reference sequence). There are 17 residues in the CDR3. V lost 1 base and J lost 0, with 12 bases in between.

The J gene is TRBJ2-5, the V gene TRBV29-1; D might be TRBD2 (6 bases). The V gene's germline CDR1 is SQVTM and CDR2 ANQGSEA. Trimming shortened V by 4 bases and J by 2 bases, and 17 bases separated the two germline ends. The CDR3 is made up of 15 amino acids. CDR3 sequence: CSVVDSRGGQETQYF. DNA of the CDR3: TGCAGCGTTGTGGATTCCCGCGGAGGGCAAGAGACCCAGTACTTC.

The chain links TRBV7-2 to TRBJ2-5; D perhaps matches TRBD2 (6 bases). This CDR3 spans 14 amino acids. Germline V gene lookup returns CDR1 SGHTA and CDR2 FQGNSA. V lost 0 bases to trimming and J lost 2 bases, with 7 bases between them. Here the CDR3 DNA reads TGTGCCAGCAGCTTAGCGGGGGGACAAGAGACCCAGTACTTC. It yields the protein CASSLAGGQETQYF.

CDR3 region: CASSLTGVVYEQYF. The DNA for the CDR3 is TGTGCCAGCAGCTTGACAGGGGTAGTGTACGAGCAGTACTTC. The chain couples TRBV5-6 to TRBJ2-7; the match to TRBD1 covers 7 bases. The CDR3 is 14 amino acids. Losses at the gene ends were 1 base for V and 4 bases for J; bases not matched to a gene: 5. Germline CDR1 and CDR2: SGHDT and YYEEEE.

This chain links TRBV25-1 with TRBJ2-3, with D possibly matching TRBD1 (6 bases). The CDR3 loop spans 16 amino acids. Trimming took off 2 bases at V and 1 base at J, with 13 bases between the two ends. Germline CDR1 reads MGHDK; CDR2 reads SYGVNS. The chain's CDR3 is CASSEGGRGGTDTQYF. The CDR3 nucleotides are TGTGCCAGCAGTGAAGGTGGCAGGGGTGGCACAGATACGCAGTATTTT. The whole variable domain, remainder taken from reference TRBV25-1 and TRBJ2-3, is EADIYQTPRYLVIGTGKKITLECSQTMGHDKMYWYQQDPGMELHLIHYSYGVNSTEKGDLSSESTVSRIRTEHFPLTLESARPSHTSQYLCASSEGGRGGTDTQYFGPGTRLTVL.

V gene TRBV7-9 combines with J gene TRBJ1-6, with TRBD1 matching 8 bases. The CDR3 runs to 14 residues. Germline CDR1 reads SEHNR; CDR2 reads FQNEAQ (reference sequence). V lost 9 bases to trimming and J lost 5 bases; unmatched junction nucleotides: 6. CDR3 DNA: TGTGCCAGTGGCTGGGACAGGAATAATTCACCCCTCCACTTT. Encoded protein: CASGWDRNNSPLHF.

The J gene is TRBJ1-1, the V gene TRBV5-1; tentatively, D is TRBD1 (5 bases). The V and J ends lost 5 bases and 1 base respectively, with 9 bases between them. The CDR3 spans 13 residues. Germline CDR1 SGHRS, CDR2 YFSETQ. CDR3 coding DNA: TGCGCCAGCAGGGAAGGGGAGAACACTGAAGCTTTCTTT. Residues: CASREGENTEAFF.

The V gene is TRBV5-1, the J gene TRBJ1-3; D gene uncertain. Trimming removed 1 base from V and 4 bases from J, with 3 bases in between. The CDR3 is 12 amino acids. Germline CDR1 is SGHRS and CDR2 is YFSETQ. This chain's CDR3 is CASSLLGNTIYF. The CDR3 nucleotides read TGCGCCAGCAGCTTGCTCGGAAACACCATATATTTT.

The J gene is TRBJ1-3, the V gene TRBV3-1 (or the pseudogene TRBV3-2); D ambiguous. V was clipped by 0 bases and J by 0 bases, with 6 bases between them. Germline loops: CDR1 LGHDT, CDR2 YNNKEL (reference sequence). The CDR3 loop spans 15 amino acids. The CDR3 DNA reads TGTGCCAGCAGCCAAGACACAAGCTCTGGAAACACCATATATTTT. Translated, it gives CASSQDTSSGNTIYF.